One sample yielded the 10 T cell receptor beta chains listed below, sequenced in a study of CXCR3-negative and CXCR3-positive naive CD8 T cells. General study points: Greater hydrophobicity was found in TRB CDR3s of CXCR3-positive naive cells than of CXCR3-negative naive cells.

Libraries of TRB cDNA were made by 5' RACE and carried UMIs. TCRdb reprocessed the 5' RACE reads and keeps a single row for each CDR3 protein, giving no DNA. This sample's clone table lists approximately 100,000 distinct CDR3 sequences. Their antigens are not known. Sequencing used naive CXCR3+ CD8+ T cells from blood. Subset: CD45RO-CCR7+CD27+CD95- naive CD8+ T cells expressing CXCR3 (TNR3+). Source of these receptors: a human donor in good health. Some clones in this sample may be carry-over from other donors' samples.

This chain links TRBV7-9 with TRBJ2-3; TCRdb's D call of TRBD1 is untestable without DNA. In germline, CDR1 is SEHNR, CDR2 FQNEAQ (reference sequence). CDR3 length equals 17 residues. This chain's CDR3 is CASSPPSQPIHTDTQYF.

This rearrangement joins TRBV12-3 or TRBV12-4 to TRBJ1-5. There are 15 residues in the CDR3. CDR3 amino acids: CASSRFRYSNQPQHF.

The V call is TRBV7-3, the J call TRBJ2-5. Looked up from germline, CDR1 is SGHTA and CDR2 is FQGTGA. The length of the CDR3 is 13 residues. The CDR3 is CASSFGDQETQYF.

CDR3 in amino acids: CATRLTGAPDTQYF. V gene TRBV14 combines with J gene TRBJ2-3; TCRdb's D gene call, TRBD1, goes unchecked for lack of DNA. Germline V lookup: CDR1 SGHDN, CDR2 FVKESK. The CDR3 length is 14 residues.

The rearrangement links TRBV30 to TRBJ2-7; TCRdb lists TRBD1, though no DNA is available to test this call. The CDR3 is 15 amino acids. Germline V gives CDR1 GTSNPN, CDR2 SVGIG (reference sequence). CDR3 region: CAWRYGQGSSYEQYF. Complete variable domain (other parts from reference TRBV30 and TRBJ2-7): SQTIHQWPATLVQPVGSPLSLECTVEGTSNPNLYWYRQAAGRGLQLLFYSVGIGQISSEVPQNLSASRPQDRQFILSSKKLLLSDSGFYLCAWRYGQGSSYEQYFGPGTRLTVT.

The chain uses TRBV3-1 and TRBJ2-5; there is no DNA to check the TCRdb D call of TRBD2. The germline gives CDR1 LGHDT, CDR2 YNNKEL (reference sequence). This CDR3 is built from 17 residues. The CDR3 spells CASSQDLFKRFDVREVF.

The gene calls are TRBV5-1 and TRBJ2-1. CDR1 and CDR2 from the germline V gene are SGHRS and YFSETQ. The CDR3 is 13 amino acids. This CDR3 reads CASSLALIPEQFF.

V is TRBV20-1 and J is TRBJ2-1; checking the TCRdb D call of TRBD2 is not possible without DNA. The germline gives CDR1 DFQATT, CDR2 SNEGSKA (reference sequence). CDR3 length: 18 residues. CDR3: CSARDSVGASSAYNEQFF.

V is TRBV10-3 and J is TRBJ2-7; the TCRdb call, TRBD2, lacks DNA for checking. The length of the CDR3 is 14 residues. Germline loops: CDR1 ENHRY, CDR2 SYGVKD. CDR3 in amino acids: CAISVGDSTYEQYF.

CDR3: CASSLASGGANDQFF. This chain connects TRBV7-8 to TRBJ2-1; TCRdb gives TRBD2 as the D gene, but with no DNA this cannot be confirmed. The CDR3 has 15 residues. In germline, CDR1 is SGHVS, CDR2 FQNEAQ. The variable domain in full, with the rest retrieved from reference TRBV7-8 and TRBJ2-1, is GAGVSQSPRYKVAKRGQDVALRCDPISGHVSLFWYQQALGQGPEFLTYFQNEAQLDKSGLPSDRFFAERPEGSVSTLKIQRTQQEDSAVYLCASSLASGGANDQFFGPGTRLTVL.